Below, 13 T cell receptor beta chains from the same sample are listed, as sequenced in a study of T cell responses to AZD1222 COVID-19 vaccine. The assay was immunoSEQ multiplex PCR, and TCRdb's table has in-frame clones only and misses some. The sample has 100,000 or so clones; around 94% are singletons. The sequencing here drew on peripheral blood, taken on day 0 of AZD1222 vaccination. The receptors derive from an adult in good health.

V usage is TRBV10-3 and J usage is TRBJ2-1; D possibly corresponds to TRBD1 (5 bases). V lost 4 bases and J lost 2, with 12 bases in between. Germline CDR1 is ENHRY and CDR2 is SYGVKD. The CDR3 is 15 amino acids. CDR3: CAISADRIAYNEQFF. CDR3 in DNA: TGTGCCATCAGTGCAGACAGAATAGCCTACAATGAGCAGTTCTTC.

The chain carries TRBV28 and TRBJ2-6; D is unclear. The V gene lost 4 bases and the J gene lost 0 bases, with 10 bases spanning the gap. The germline V gene encodes CDR1 MDHEN and CDR2 SYDVKM. The CDR3 extends over 16 amino acids. The CDR3 loop reads CASSSPPGSGANVLTF. In DNA, the CDR3 is TGTGCCAGCAGTTCCCCTCCGGGCTCTGGGGCCAACGTCCTGACTTTC.

This clone appeared once. J is TRBJ2-7 and V is TRBV15; a weak D match, TRBD1 (6 bases). From germline, CDR1 is LNHNV and CDR2 YYDKDF (reference sequence). Trimming shortened V by 3 bases and J by 3 bases, and 12 bases separated the two germline ends. The length of the CDR3 is 14 residues. The CDR3 bases are TGTGCCACCAGCAGGGCAGGGGACCTCTACGAGCAGTACTTC. Its translation: CATSRAGDLYEQYF.

The CDR3 DNA sequence: TGTGCCAGCACCTCAAGAACGACAGAGCACTATGGCTACACCTTC. The encoded protein is CASTSRTTEHYGYTF. The chain links TRBV6-5 to TRBJ1-2; tentatively, D is TRBD1 (5 bases). Germline CDR1 and CDR2: MNHEY and SVGAGI. V gave up 7 bases and J gave up 3 bases, with 18 bases separating them. The CDR3 sequence is 15 residues long.

The V call is TRBV12-3 or TRBV12-4, the J call TRBJ1-3; D call uncertain. This CDR3 comprises 11 residues. V was shortened by 3 bases and J by 7 bases, with 4 bases between the two germline ends. Written as DNA, the CDR3 is TGTGCCAGCAGTTTGGTGAACACCATATATTTT. Its protein is CASSLVNTIYF.

CDR3: CASSSGQGGFNYGYTF. CDR3 nucleotide sequence: TGTGCCAGCAGCTCTGGACAGGGTGGTTTTAACTATGGCTACACCTTC. This chain links TRBV7-2 with TRBJ1-2; 8 bases agree with TRBD1. The CDR3 totals 16 residues. CDR1 SGHTA and CDR2 FQGNSA come from the germline V gene. Trimming removed 4 bases from V and 1 base from J; junction bases left unmatched: 8.

The genes are TRBV7-9 and TRBJ2-2; D uncertain. Germline assignment: CDR1 SEHNR and CDR2 FQNEAQ (reference sequence). The CDR3 loop spans 15 amino acids. Trimming removed 4 bases from V and 1 base from J, with 10 bases in between. CDR3 protein: CASSSPGQNTGELFF. CDR3 sequence (DNA): TGTGCCAGCAGCTCCCCTGGGCAGAACACCGGGGAGCTGTTTTTT.

V is TRBV6-4 and J is TRBJ2-1; no firm D call. CDR3 size: 13 residues. Trimming stripped 2 bases from V and 4 bases from J, with 6 bases between. Per the germline V gene, CDR1 is MRHNA and CDR2 is SNTAGT. CDR3 in DNA: TGTGCCAGCAGTGACGGGCCTTACAATGAGCAGTTCTTC. Amino acids: CASSDGPYNEQFF.

This clone was seen just once. This sequence joins TRBV15 and TRBJ2-5; tentatively, D is TRBD1 (5 bases). Trimming took 3 bases from V and 1 from J, leaving 9 bases between them. CDR1 is LNHNV, CDR2 YYDKDF, per germline (reference sequence). The CDR3 runs to 14 residues. This chain's CDR3 is CATSRTVFQETQYF. CDR3 in DNA: TGTGCCACCAGCAGGACAGTGTTCCAAGAGACCCAGTACTTC.

V is TRBV6-2 or TRBV6-3 and J is TRBJ1-4; 8 bases are shared with TRBD1. V shed 5 bases and J 11 bases; nucleotides not matched to a gene: 10. Germline V lookup: CDR1 MNHEY, CDR2 SVGEGT. This CDR3 is 14 amino acids long. CDR3 sequence: CASSPGQGVEKLFF. CDR3 DNA: TGTGCCAGCAGTCCCGGACAGGGAGTTGAGAAACTGTTTTTT.

This chain connects TRBV6-5 to TRBJ2-7, with TRBD2 identical over 9 bases. The V gene end was trimmed by 2 bases and the J gene end by 0 bases; junction bases not matched to a gene: 2. This CDR3 spans 15 amino acids. Germline V lookup: CDR1 MNHEY, CDR2 SVGAGI. DNA of the CDR3: TGTGCCAGCAGTTACGGAGCGGGAGGCTCCTACGAGCAGTACTTC. It translates to CASSYGAGGSYEQYF.

The gene calls are TRBV3-1 (or the pseudogene TRBV3-2) and TRBJ2-2; D is undetermined. The CDR3 length is 11 residues. Germline V CDR1 and CDR2: LGHDT, YNNKEL (reference sequence). Trimming removed 3 bases at V and 9 bases at J, with 5 bases between. CDR3 amino acids: CASSQGRELFF. CDR3 coding DNA: TGTGCCAGCAGCCAGGGCAGGGAGCTGTTTTTT.

The rearrangement joins TRBV28 to TRBJ1-6, with D possibly TRBD1 on 5 matching bases. Germline lookup yields CDR1 MDHEN and CDR2 SYDVKM. The CDR3 consists of 14 residues. V lost 6 bases and J lost 10, with 16 bases in between. The CDR3 spells CASRLSLQGSPLHF. In DNA form, the CDR3 reads TGTGCCAGCAGGCTAAGCCTCCAGGGCTCACCCCTCCACTTT. The entire variable domain, with the rest obtained from reference TRBV28 and TRBJ1-6, is as follows: DVKVTQSSRYLVKRTGEKVFLECVQDMDHENMFWYRQDPGLGLRLIYFSYDVKMKEKGDIPEGYSVSREKKERFSLILESASTNQTSMYLCASRLSLQGSPLHFGNGTRLTVT.